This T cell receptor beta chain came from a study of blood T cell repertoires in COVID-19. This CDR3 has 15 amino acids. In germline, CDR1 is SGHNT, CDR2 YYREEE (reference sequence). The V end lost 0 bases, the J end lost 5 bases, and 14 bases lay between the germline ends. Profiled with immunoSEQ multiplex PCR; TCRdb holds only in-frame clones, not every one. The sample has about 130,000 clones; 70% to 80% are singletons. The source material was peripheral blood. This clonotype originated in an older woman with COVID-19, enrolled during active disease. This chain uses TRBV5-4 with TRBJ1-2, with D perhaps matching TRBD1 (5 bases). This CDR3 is CASSLEGRASYGYTF. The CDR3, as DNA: TGTGCCAGCAGCTTGGAAGGCAGGGCTTCTTATGGCTACACCTTC.